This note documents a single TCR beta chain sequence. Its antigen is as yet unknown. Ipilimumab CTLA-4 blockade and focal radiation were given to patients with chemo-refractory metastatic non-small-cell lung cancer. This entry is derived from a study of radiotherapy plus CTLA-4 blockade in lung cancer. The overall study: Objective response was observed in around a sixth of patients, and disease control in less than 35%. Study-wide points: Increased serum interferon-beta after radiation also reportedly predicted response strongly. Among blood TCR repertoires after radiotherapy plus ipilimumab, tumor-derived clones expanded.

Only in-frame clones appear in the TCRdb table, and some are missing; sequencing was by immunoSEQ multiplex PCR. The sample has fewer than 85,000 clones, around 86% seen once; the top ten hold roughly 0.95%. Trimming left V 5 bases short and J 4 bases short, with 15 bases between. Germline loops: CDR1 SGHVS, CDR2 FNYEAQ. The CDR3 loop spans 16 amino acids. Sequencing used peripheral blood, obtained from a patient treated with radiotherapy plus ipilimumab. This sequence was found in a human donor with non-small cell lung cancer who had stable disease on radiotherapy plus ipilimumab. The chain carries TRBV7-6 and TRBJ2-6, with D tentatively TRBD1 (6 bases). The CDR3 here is CASSSYRAPGANVLTF. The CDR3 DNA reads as TGTGCCAGCAGCAGCTACAGGGCTCCCGGGGCCAACGTCCTGACTTTC.